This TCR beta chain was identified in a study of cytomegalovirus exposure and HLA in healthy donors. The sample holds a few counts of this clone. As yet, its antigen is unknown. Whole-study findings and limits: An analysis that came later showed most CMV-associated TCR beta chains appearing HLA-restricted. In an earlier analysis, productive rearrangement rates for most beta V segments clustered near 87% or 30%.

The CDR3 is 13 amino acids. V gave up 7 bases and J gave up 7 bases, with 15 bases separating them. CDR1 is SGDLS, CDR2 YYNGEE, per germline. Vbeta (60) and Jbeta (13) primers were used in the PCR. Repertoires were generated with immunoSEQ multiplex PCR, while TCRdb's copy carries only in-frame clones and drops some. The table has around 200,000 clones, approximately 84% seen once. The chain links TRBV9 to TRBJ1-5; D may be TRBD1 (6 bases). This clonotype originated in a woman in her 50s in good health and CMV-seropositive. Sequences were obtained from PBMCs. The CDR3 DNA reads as TGTGCCAGCTACCGAGGGGGGGAACAGCCCCAGCATTTT. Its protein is CASYRGGEQPQHF. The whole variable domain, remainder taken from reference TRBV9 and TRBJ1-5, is DSGVTQTPKHLITATGQRVTLRCSPRSGDLSVYWYQQSLDQGLQFLIQYYNGEERAKGNILERFSAQQFPDLHSELNLSSLELGDSALYFCASYRGGEQPQHFGDGTRLSIL.